Here is one T cell receptor (beta chain) with its context. Antigen specificity is unknown. Germline lookup yields CDR1 MNHEY and CDR2 SMNVEV (reference sequence). V lost 7 bases and J lost 4; bases outside the gene matches: 5. This CDR3 contains 15 residues. Use of 60 Vbeta and 13 Jbeta primers characterized the PCR. The method was immunoSEQ multiplex PCR; TCRdb's version includes in-frame clones alone and lacks a portion of them. The data show roughly 140,000 clones, just under 65% seen once. These data come from a study of cytomegalovirus exposure and HLA in healthy donors. General study findings and limits: Being productive about 87% or about 30% of the time was typical of most TCR beta V segments in an earlier analysis.

Source material: PBMCs. The clonotype comes from an older woman in good health and CMV-seropositive. The chain joins TRBV27 to TRBJ2-2; 11 bases are shared with TRBD1. CDR3 protein: CASTKGTGGTGELFF. CDR3 bases: TGTGCCAGCACCAAGGGGACAGGGGGCACCGGGGAGCTGTTTTTT.